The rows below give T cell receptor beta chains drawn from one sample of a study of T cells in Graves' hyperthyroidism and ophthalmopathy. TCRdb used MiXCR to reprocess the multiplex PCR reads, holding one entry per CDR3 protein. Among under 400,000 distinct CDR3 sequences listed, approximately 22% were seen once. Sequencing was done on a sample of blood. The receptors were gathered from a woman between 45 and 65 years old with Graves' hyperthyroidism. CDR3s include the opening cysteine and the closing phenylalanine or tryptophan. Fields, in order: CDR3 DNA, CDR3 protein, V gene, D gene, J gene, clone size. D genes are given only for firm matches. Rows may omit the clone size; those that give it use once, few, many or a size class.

cdr3_nt: TGCGCCAGCAGTGATCGACTAGCGGAAGATCGGGAGACCCAGTACTTC; cdr3_aa: CASSDRLAEDRETQYF; v_call: TRBV10-1; d_call: TRBD2; j_call: TRBJ2-5; clone_size: few
cdr3_nt: TGTGCCACACAGGGGTACACTGAAGCTTTCTTT; cdr3_aa: CATQGYTEAFF; v_call: TRBV6-1; d_call: TRBD1; j_call: TRBJ1-1; clone_size: many
cdr3_nt: TGTGCCAGCAGTTACTACCCTAACACCGGGGAGCTGTTTTTT; cdr3_aa: CASSYYPNTGELFF; v_call: TRBV6-5; d_call: -; j_call: TRBJ2-2; clone_size: -
cdr3_nt: TGTGCCAGCAGCGCCGGGATAAACTATGGCTACACCTTC; cdr3_aa: CASSAGINYGYTF; v_call: TRBV7-9; d_call: -; j_call: TRBJ1-2; clone_size: many
cdr3_nt: TGTGCCAGCAGCTTAGGTTCCTGGGACGAGCAGTACTTC; cdr3_aa: CASSLGSWDEQYF; v_call: TRBV11-3; d_call: -; j_call: TRBJ2-7; clone_size: many
cdr3_nt: TGTGCCAGCACCGACGGTAGCGGGAGAGGCACCGGGGAGCTGTTTTTT; cdr3_aa: CASTDGSGRGTGELFF; v_call: TRBV3-1; d_call: TRBD2; j_call: TRBJ2-2; clone_size: many
cdr3_nt: TGTGCCAGCAGCCAGACAGGGAGAAAAGAGTACTTC; cdr3_aa: CASSQTGRKEYF; v_call: TRBV7-8; d_call: TRBD1; j_call: TRBJ2-5; clone_size: few
cdr3_nt: TGTGCTAGCAGCTTAAGAAACGCCGGGGAGCTGTTTTTT; cdr3_aa: CASSLRNAGELFF; v_call: TRBV7-7; d_call: -; j_call: TRBJ2-2; clone_size: many
cdr3_nt: TGTGCCAGCAGCTTAGAGGGGGGCACCGGGGAGCTGTTTTTT; cdr3_aa: CASSLEGGTGELFF; v_call: TRBV7-9; d_call: -; j_call: TRBJ2-2; clone_size: few
cdr3_nt: TGTGCCAGCAGTGGACGGCGGGACCCCTCCTACGAGCAGTACTTC; cdr3_aa: CASSGRRDPSYEQYF; v_call: TRBV6-1; d_call: -; j_call: TRBJ2-7; clone_size: many
cdr3_nt: TGTGCCACCAGCAGAGATCCGGGCGGGGGCACTGAAGCTTTCTTT; cdr3_aa: CATSRDPGGGTEAFF; v_call: TRBV15; d_call: -; j_call: TRBJ1-1; clone_size: -
cdr3_nt: TGTGCCAGCAGTGAAGCTGGGACTAGCGGGAGTCATGAGCAGTTCTTC; cdr3_aa: CASSEAGTSGSHEQFF; v_call: TRBV6-1; d_call: TRBD2; j_call: TRBJ2-1; clone_size: -
cdr3_nt: TGTGCCAGCAGGCCCCACGGGGGTTCCAATCAGCCCCAGCATTTT; cdr3_aa: CASRPHGGSNQPQHF; v_call: TRBV12-3/TRBV12-4; d_call: -; j_call: TRBJ1-5; clone_size: many
cdr3_nt: TGCAGTGCTAACGGGGCTAGCGGGAAACGTGAGCAGTTCTTC; cdr3_aa: CSANGASGKREQFF; v_call: TRBV20-1; d_call: TRBD2; j_call: TRBJ2-1; clone_size: -
cdr3_nt: TGCGCCAGCAGCAAGGGACAGGGCAACACAGATACGCAGTATTTT; cdr3_aa: CASSKGQGNTDTQYF; v_call: TRBV4-1; d_call: TRBD1; j_call: TRBJ2-3; clone_size: -
cdr3_nt: TGCGCCAGCAGCCTAATCATTGGACCGAGGGCGGGGTCCTACGAGCAGTACTTC; cdr3_aa: CASSLIIGPRAGSYEQYF; v_call: TRBV5-1; d_call: -; j_call: TRBJ2-7; clone_size: -
cdr3_nt: TGTGCCAGCAGACATGGGACTAGCGGGAGTCTCAATGAGCAGTTCTTC; cdr3_aa: CASRHGTSGSLNEQFF; v_call: TRBV11-3; d_call: TRBD2; j_call: TRBJ2-1; clone_size: -
cdr3_nt: TGTGCCAGCAGTCCGACCGGGACTAGCGGGAGGCCTGAACGCACAGATACGCAGTATTTT; cdr3_aa: CASSPTGTSGRPERTDTQYF; v_call: TRBV27; d_call: TRBD2; j_call: TRBJ2-3; clone_size: many
cdr3_nt: TGTGCCAGCAGCCAGGGGCCCCATAATTCACCCCTCCACTTT; cdr3_aa: CASSQGPHNSPLHF; v_call: TRBV14; d_call: -; j_call: TRBJ1-6; clone_size: few
cdr3_nt: TGTGCCAGCAGCGAGGGACAGTTTCAAGAGACCCAGTACTTC; cdr3_aa: CASSEGQFQETQYF; v_call: TRBV7-9; d_call: TRBD1; j_call: TRBJ2-5; clone_size: -
cdr3_nt: TGTGCCAGCAGATGGGGGGCTGATCAGCCCCAGCATTTT; cdr3_aa: CASRWGADQPQHF; v_call: TRBV2; d_call: -; j_call: TRBJ1-5; clone_size: many
cdr3_nt: TGTGCCAGCAGCCGGGACTTTAGGACTAATGAAAAACTGTTTTTT; cdr3_aa: CASSRDFRTNEKLFF; v_call: TRBV7-9; d_call: -; j_call: TRBJ1-4; clone_size: few
cdr3_nt: TGTGCCAGCAGACCAATGGGACAGAATAATGAAAAACTGTTTTTT; cdr3_aa: CASRPMGQNNEKLFF; v_call: TRBV6-1; d_call: TRBD1; j_call: TRBJ1-4; clone_size: few
cdr3_nt: TGCGCCAGCAGCCAAATCAGGGGAATCGAGACAGATACGCAGTATTTT; cdr3_aa: CASSQIRGIETDTQYF; v_call: TRBV4-1; d_call: -; j_call: TRBJ2-3; clone_size: many
cdr3_nt: TGTGCCAGCAGTTTCCAAGCCCAAGAAAAACTGTTTTTT; cdr3_aa: CASSFQAQEKLFF; v_call: TRBV12-3/TRBV12-4; d_call: -; j_call: TRBJ1-4; clone_size: many
cdr3_nt: TGTGCCAGCAGCGAGGGAACCCTGCAGTACTTC; cdr3_aa: CASSEGTLQYF; v_call: TRBV7-9; d_call: -; j_call: TRBJ2-7; clone_size: many
cdr3_nt: TGTGCCTGGAGTTCAGGGAATCAGCCCCAGCATTTT; cdr3_aa: CAWSSGNQPQHF; v_call: TRBV30; d_call: -; j_call: TRBJ1-5; clone_size: many
cdr3_nt: TGTGCCAGCAGCACCGTAGCGGGAGGGATTTCCAATGAGCAGTTCTTC; cdr3_aa: CASSTVAGGISNEQFF; v_call: TRBV3-1; d_call: TRBD2; j_call: TRBJ2-1; clone_size: many
cdr3_nt: TGTGCCAGCAAAACGGCAGTCCACGAGCAGTACTTC; cdr3_aa: CASKTAVHEQYF; v_call: TRBV25-1; d_call: -; j_call: TRBJ2-7; clone_size: few
cdr3_nt: TGTGCCAGCAGCCTCAAGAGGACTAGCATTTACAATGAGCAGTTCTTC; cdr3_aa: CASSLKRTSIYNEQFF; v_call: TRBV5-4; d_call: TRBD2; j_call: TRBJ2-1; clone_size: -
cdr3_nt: TGCAGCGTTGTAATACGGGAGACTTGGTTCAGAGAGACCCAGTACTTC; cdr3_aa: CSVVIRETWFRETQYF; v_call: TRBV29-1; d_call: -; j_call: TRBJ2-5; clone_size: -
cdr3_nt: TGTGCCAGCAGCCCCGACGGCGGGGGTGACAATGAGCAGTTCTTC; cdr3_aa: CASSPDGGGDNEQFF; v_call: TRBV11-3; d_call: TRBD2; j_call: TRBJ2-1; clone_size: many
cdr3_nt: TGTGCCAGCAGTTACCCGACAGGGACCGGGGAGCTGTTTTTT; cdr3_aa: CASSYPTGTGELFF; v_call: TRBV6-6; d_call: TRBD1; j_call: TRBJ2-2; clone_size: many
cdr3_nt: TGTGCCAGCAGCCCTTGGACAGGGGACGATGGCAATCAGCCCCAGCATTTT; cdr3_aa: CASSPWTGDDGNQPQHF; v_call: TRBV5-8; d_call: TRBD1; j_call: TRBJ1-5; clone_size: few
cdr3_nt: TGTGCCAGCAGTTACGCCGGGAGCTCCTACAATGAGCAGTTCTTC; cdr3_aa: CASSYAGSSYNEQFF; v_call: TRBV6-9; d_call: -; j_call: TRBJ2-1; clone_size: -
cdr3_nt: TGTGCCAGCAGTTCCACAGAGATTCAAGAGACCCAGTACTTC; cdr3_aa: CASSSTEIQETQYF; v_call: TRBV27; d_call: -; j_call: TRBJ2-5; clone_size: many
cdr3_nt: TGTGCCAGCAGCCAAACGACAGCCGCGGGGGGCTACACCTTC; cdr3_aa: CASSQTTAAGGYTF; v_call: TRBV3-1; d_call: -; j_call: TRBJ1-2; clone_size: many
cdr3_nt: TGTGCCAGCAGTTTTGGACAGGGGATGGGAACAGCCAAAAACATTCAGTACTTC; cdr3_aa: CASSFGQGMGTAKNIQYF; v_call: TRBV28; d_call: TRBD1; j_call: TRBJ2-4; clone_size: many
cdr3_nt: TGTGCCAGCAGCCAATGGATTAGAACCTACGAGCAGTACTTC; cdr3_aa: CASSQWIRTYEQYF; v_call: TRBV14; d_call: -; j_call: TRBJ2-7; clone_size: -
cdr3_nt: TGTGCCAGCAGGCGAATCGAGGGACTAGCGGGAGGAACCGGGGAGCTGTTTTTT; cdr3_aa: CASRRIEGLAGGTGELFF; v_call: TRBV6-1; d_call: TRBD2; j_call: TRBJ2-2; clone_size: few
cdr3_nt: TGTGCCATCAGGGCCTCTAGCGGGAGCAGGTACGAGCAGTACTTC; cdr3_aa: CAIRASSGSRYEQYF; v_call: TRBV10-3; d_call: TRBD2; j_call: TRBJ2-7; clone_size: -
cdr3_nt: TGTGCCAGCAGCCCCACAGGATTATCCAATCAGCCCCAGCATTTT; cdr3_aa: CASSPTGLSNQPQHF; v_call: TRBV6-1; d_call: -; j_call: TRBJ1-5; clone_size: few
cdr3_nt: TGTGCCAGCAGTGAGCCGGTCAGCGAAGCTTTCTTT; cdr3_aa: CASSEPVSEAFF; v_call: TRBV6-1; d_call: -; j_call: TRBJ1-1; clone_size: few
cdr3_nt: TGTGCCAGCAGCCAAGGAGGTAGGGGAAAACTGTTTTTT; cdr3_aa: CASSQGGRGKLFF; v_call: TRBV3-1; d_call: -; j_call: TRBJ1-4; clone_size: many
cdr3_nt: TGTGCCAGCAGCTTAGGGACTAGCCCCGAGCAGTTCTTC; cdr3_aa: CASSLGTSPEQFF; v_call: TRBV5-1; d_call: TRBD2; j_call: TRBJ2-1; clone_size: -
cdr3_nt: TGTGCCAGCGAGACCGGACACCGGCCTAACACTGAAGCTTTCTTT; cdr3_aa: CASETGHRPNTEAFF; v_call: TRBV2; d_call: -; j_call: TRBJ1-1; clone_size: many
cdr3_nt: TGTGCCAGCAGCCCTGGGCCGGGGCAGGGTTATGGCTACACCTTC; cdr3_aa: CASSPGPGQGYGYTF; v_call: TRBV7-3; d_call: -; j_call: TRBJ1-2; clone_size: many
cdr3_nt: TGTGCCAACAGCACCCGACAGGGGGGATGGTCGGGGGAATACGAGCAGTACTTC; cdr3_aa: CANSTRQGGWSGEYEQYF; v_call: TRBV5-5; d_call: TRBD1; j_call: TRBJ2-7; clone_size: -
cdr3_nt: TGTGCCAGCAGTACCCCGCTGGTAGGCCCGCTGGATACGCAGTATTTT; cdr3_aa: CASSTPLVGPLDTQYF; v_call: TRBV6-1; d_call: -; j_call: TRBJ2-3; clone_size: few
cdr3_nt: TGCGCCAGCAGCCAGGCGGGACAGGGCCGAGGAGGCTACACCTTC; cdr3_aa: CASSQAGQGRGGYTF; v_call: TRBV4-1; d_call: TRBD1; j_call: TRBJ1-2; clone_size: many
cdr3_nt: TGTGCCAGCAGTTTTGCAGGGCCTAATGAAAAACTGTTTTTT; cdr3_aa: CASSFAGPNEKLFF; v_call: TRBV28; d_call: -; j_call: TRBJ1-4; clone_size: many
cdr3_nt: TGTGCCAGCAGCTTGAGGACAGGGGGCATTACTAATGAAAAACTGTTTTTT; cdr3_aa: CASSLRTGGITNEKLFF; v_call: TRBV5-5; d_call: TRBD1; j_call: TRBJ1-4; clone_size: many
cdr3_nt: TGTGCCAGCAGCCAAGGGGGGGGCGCGCACTATGGCTACACCTTC; cdr3_aa: CASSQGGGAHYGYTF; v_call: TRBV3-1; d_call: -; j_call: TRBJ1-2; clone_size: many
cdr3_nt: TGTGCCAGCAGCTTCTCCCCCGGACTAGCGGGCCTCCAGGGCACGCAGTATTTT; cdr3_aa: CASSFSPGLAGLQGTQYF; v_call: TRBV11-2; d_call: TRBD2; j_call: TRBJ2-3; clone_size: few
cdr3_nt: TGTGCCAGCAGCCCTCTAGCGGGGGGGCCCGGTGAGCAGTTCTTC; cdr3_aa: CASSPLAGGPGEQFF; v_call: TRBV2; d_call: TRBD2; j_call: TRBJ2-1; clone_size: many